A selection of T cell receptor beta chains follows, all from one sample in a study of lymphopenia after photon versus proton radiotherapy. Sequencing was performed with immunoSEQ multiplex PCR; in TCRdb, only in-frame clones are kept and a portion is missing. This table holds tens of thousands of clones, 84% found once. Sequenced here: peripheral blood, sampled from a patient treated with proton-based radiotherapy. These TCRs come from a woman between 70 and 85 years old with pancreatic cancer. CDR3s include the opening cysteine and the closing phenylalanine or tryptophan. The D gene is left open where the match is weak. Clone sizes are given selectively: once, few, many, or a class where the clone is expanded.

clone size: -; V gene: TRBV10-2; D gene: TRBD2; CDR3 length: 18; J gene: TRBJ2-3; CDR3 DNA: TGCGCCAGCAGTGACTCGAATAAACTAGCGGGAGGCACAGATACGCAGTATTTT; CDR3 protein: CASSDSNKLAGGTDTQYF
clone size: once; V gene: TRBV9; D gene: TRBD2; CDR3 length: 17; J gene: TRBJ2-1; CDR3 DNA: TGTGCCAGCAGCGTAGAGTTAAGGACTAGCGGGAGAAATGAGCAGTTCTTC; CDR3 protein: CASSVELRTSGRNEQFF
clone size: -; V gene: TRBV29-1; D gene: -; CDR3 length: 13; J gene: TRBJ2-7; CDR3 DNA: TGCAGCGTTTTTCTCGCTCCCTCCTACGAGCAGTACTTC; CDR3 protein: CSVFLAPSYEQYF
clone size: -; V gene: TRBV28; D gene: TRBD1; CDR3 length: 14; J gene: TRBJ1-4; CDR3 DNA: TGTGCCAGCAGTGTCGGACAGGGTGTGGAAAAACTGTTTTTT; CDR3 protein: CASSVGQGVEKLFF
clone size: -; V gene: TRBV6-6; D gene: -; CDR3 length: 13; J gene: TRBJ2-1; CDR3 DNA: TGTGCCAGCAGTTATGGGGGCCCCAATGAGCAGTTCTTC; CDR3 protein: CASSYGGPNEQFF
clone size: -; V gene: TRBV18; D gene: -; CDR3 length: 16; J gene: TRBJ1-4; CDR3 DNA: TGTGCCAGCTCACCAACAGGCGACGCAACTAATGAAAAACTGTTTTTT; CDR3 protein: CASSPTGDATNEKLFF
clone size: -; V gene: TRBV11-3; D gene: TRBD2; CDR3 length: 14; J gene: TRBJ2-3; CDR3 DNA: TGTGCCAGCAGCTCGGGAGGGTCCACAGATACGCAGTATTTT; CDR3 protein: CASSSGGSTDTQYF
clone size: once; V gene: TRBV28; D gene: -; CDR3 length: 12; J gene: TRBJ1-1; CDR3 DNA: TGTGCCAGCAGTTTAAGTCTGACCGAAGCTTTCTTT; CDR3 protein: CASSLSLTEAFF
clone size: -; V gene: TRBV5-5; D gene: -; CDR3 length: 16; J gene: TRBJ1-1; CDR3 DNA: TGTGCCAGCAGCTTGAGGGGCGGGGCCTTGAACACTGAAGCTTTCTTT; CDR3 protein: CASSLRGGALNTEAFF
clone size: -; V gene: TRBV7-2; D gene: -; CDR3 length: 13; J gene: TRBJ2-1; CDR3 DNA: TGTGCCAGCAGCCCAGGGGGGTACAATGAGCAGTTCTTC; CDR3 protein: CASSPGGYNEQFF
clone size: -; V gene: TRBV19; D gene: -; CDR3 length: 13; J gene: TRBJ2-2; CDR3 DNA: TGTGCCAGTAGTATCACTAGCAGGGAGGAGCTGTTTTTT; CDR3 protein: CASSITSREELFF
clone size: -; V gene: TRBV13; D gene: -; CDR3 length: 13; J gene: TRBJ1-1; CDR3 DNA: TGTGCCAGCAGCTTGGACGGGAGGTCTGAAGCTTTCTTT; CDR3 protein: CASSLDGRSEAFF
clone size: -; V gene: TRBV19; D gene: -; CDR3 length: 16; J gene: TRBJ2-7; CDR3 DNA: TGTGCCAGTAGTGCTGGCCGGGGGATAGAGACCTACGAGCAGTACTTC; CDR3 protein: CASSAGRGIETYEQYF
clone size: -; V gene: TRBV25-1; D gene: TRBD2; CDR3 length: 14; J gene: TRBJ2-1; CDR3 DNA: TGTGCCAGCAGAGATAGCGGGAGCTACAATGAGCAGTTCTTC; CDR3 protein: CASRDSGSYNEQFF
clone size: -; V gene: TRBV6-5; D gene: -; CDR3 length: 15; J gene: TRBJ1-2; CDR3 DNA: TGTGCCAGCAGGACAGTCGTCCAGGGTACCTATGGCTACACCTTC; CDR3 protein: CASRTVVQGTYGYTF
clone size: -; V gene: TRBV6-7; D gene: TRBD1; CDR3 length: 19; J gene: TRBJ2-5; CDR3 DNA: TGTGCCAGCAGTTTGTCACTCGTGGGACAGGGGGCTTTAGGAGAGACCCAGTACTTC; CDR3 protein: CASSLSLVGQGALGETQYF
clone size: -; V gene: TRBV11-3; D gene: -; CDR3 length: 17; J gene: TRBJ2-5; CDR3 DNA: TGTGCCAGCAGCTCCCAAGGGGGGCCAGCGCTGAGGGAGACCCAGTACTTC; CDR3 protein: CASSSQGGPALRETQYF
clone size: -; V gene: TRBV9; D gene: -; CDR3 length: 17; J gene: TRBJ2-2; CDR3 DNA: TGTGCCAGCAGCGTAGGAATCGGGAGTCTCGTAGCCGGGGAGCTGTTTTTT; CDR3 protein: CASSVGIGSLVAGELFF
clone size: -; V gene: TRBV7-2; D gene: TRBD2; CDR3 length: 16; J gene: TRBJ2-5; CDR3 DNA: TGTGCCAGCAGCAACCTGGGCGGGAGGGCCGGAGAGACCCAGTACTTC; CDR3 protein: CASSNLGGRAGETQYF
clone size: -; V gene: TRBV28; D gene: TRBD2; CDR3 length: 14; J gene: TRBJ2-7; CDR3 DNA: TGTGCCAGCAGTCCCGGGACTAAGACCTACGAGCAGTACTTC; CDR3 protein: CASSPGTKTYEQYF
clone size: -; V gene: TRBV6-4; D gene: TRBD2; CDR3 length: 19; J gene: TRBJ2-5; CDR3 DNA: TGTGCCAGCAGTGCCTGGGGGACTAGCGGGAGGGGCCTCAGAGAGACCCAGTACTTC; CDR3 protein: CASSAWGTSGRGLRETQYF
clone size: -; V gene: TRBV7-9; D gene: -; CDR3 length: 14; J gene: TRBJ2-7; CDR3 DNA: TGTGCCAGCAGCTTACGTGGGGGGCTGGACGAGCAGTACTTC; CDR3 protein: CASSLRGGLDEQYF
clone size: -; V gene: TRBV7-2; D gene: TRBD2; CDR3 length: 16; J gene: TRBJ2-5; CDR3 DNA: TGTGCCAGCAGCTTGGCTAGCGGGAGGGCCGGAGAGACCCAGTACTTC; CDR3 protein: CASSLASGRAGETQYF
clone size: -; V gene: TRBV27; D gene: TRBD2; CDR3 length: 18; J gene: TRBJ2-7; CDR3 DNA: TGTGCCAGCAGCACCCCAACACACCGAAAGCGGGGCTCCTACGAGCAGTACTTC; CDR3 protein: CASSTPTHRKRGSYEQYF
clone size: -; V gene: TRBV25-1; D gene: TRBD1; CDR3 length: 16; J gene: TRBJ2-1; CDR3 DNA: TGTGCCAGCAGTGAAGCCCGCAGGGGGACCTACAATGAGCAGTTCTTC; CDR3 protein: CASSEARRGTYNEQFF
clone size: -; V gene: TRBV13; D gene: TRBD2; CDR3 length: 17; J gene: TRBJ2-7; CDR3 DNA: TGTGCCAGCAGCTTAGTGGGACTAGCGCAAACATCCTACGAGCAGTACTTC; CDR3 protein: CASSLVGLAQTSYEQYF
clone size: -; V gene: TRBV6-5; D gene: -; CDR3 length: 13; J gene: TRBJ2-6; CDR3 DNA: TGTGCCAGCAGTAACTCTGGGGCCAACGTCCTGACTTTC; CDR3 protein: CASSNSGANVLTF
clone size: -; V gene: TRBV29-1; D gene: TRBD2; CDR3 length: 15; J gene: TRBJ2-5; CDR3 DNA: TGCAGCGTTGGGGGTACCGGGACTAGCTCCCAGACCCAGTACTTC; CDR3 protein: CSVGGTGTSSQTQYF